This T cell receptor (beta chain) was sequenced in a study of shared clonotypes between healthy human individuals. In germline, CDR1 is SGHTA, CDR2 FQGTGA. This CDR3 region has 14 residues. V lost 5 bases and J 1 base, leaving 12 bases between the germline ends. A note on this clone: Its antigen is currently unknown.

Study observations and caveats: Rarefaction curves obtained for sorted subsets showed sequencing incomplete despite large depth.

This table comes from immunoSEQ multiplex PCR, and its TCRdb copy is limited to in-frame clones, with some not included. Of around 1,100,000 clones detected, about 72% appear once; the ten largest clones hold roughly 0.9%. The J gene is TRBJ2-7, the V gene TRBV7-3, with a weak D call TRBD1 (6 bases). This receptor was obtained from a man between 18 and 35 years old in good health. Some clones in this sample may be carry-over from other donors' samples. The specimen sequenced was memory CD4+ T cells from PBMCs. Subset indicated: CD45RA-negative fraction. This chain's CDR3 is CASSPRGRSYEQYF. In nucleotides, the CDR3 is TGTGCCAGCAGCCCCAGGGGCAGGTCCTACGAGCAGTACTTC.